This T cell receptor beta chain was profiled in a study of blood T cell repertoires in COVID-19. Study information: The origin of the acute and convalescent COVID-19 samples was the United States, Italy and Spain.

As processed by the authors: Researchers report that nucleated cell counts were estimated from reference gene primer amplification. Here immunoSEQ multiplex PCR was the method, and the copy in TCRdb shows in-frame clones only, minus some. V and J calls and clone size are those listed in that table; D and trimming were worked out from the DNA. The sample contains some 98,000 clones, 84% of which appear only once. V was cut by 6 bases and J by 0 bases, with 9 bases left in between. Germline V gives CDR1 LGHDT, CDR2 YNNKEL (reference sequence). This CDR3 is built from 13 residues. The chain uses TRBV3-1 (or the pseudogene TRBV3-2) and TRBJ2-7; D is ambiguous. The clonotype was recovered from a man in his fifties or sixties with acute or convalescent COVID-19. What was sequenced was peripheral blood. The CDR3 sequence: CASSSGSSYEQYF. Written as DNA, the CDR3 is TGTGCCAGCAGTTCCGGGTCCTCCTACGAGCAGTACTTC.